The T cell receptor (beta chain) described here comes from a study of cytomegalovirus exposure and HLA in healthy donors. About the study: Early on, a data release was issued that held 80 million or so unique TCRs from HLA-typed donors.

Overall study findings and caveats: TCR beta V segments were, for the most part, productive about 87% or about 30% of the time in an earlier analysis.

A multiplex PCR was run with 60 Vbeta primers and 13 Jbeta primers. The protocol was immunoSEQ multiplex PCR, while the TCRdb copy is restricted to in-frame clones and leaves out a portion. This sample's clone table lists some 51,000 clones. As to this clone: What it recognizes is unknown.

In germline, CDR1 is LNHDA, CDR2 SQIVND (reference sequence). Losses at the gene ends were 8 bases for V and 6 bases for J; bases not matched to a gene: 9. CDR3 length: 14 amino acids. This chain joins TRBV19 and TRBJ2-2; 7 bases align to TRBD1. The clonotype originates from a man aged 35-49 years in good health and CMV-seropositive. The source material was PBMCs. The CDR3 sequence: CASHGQVFSGELFF. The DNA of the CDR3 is TGTGCCAGTCATGGACAGGTATTTTCCGGGGAGCTGTTTTTT.